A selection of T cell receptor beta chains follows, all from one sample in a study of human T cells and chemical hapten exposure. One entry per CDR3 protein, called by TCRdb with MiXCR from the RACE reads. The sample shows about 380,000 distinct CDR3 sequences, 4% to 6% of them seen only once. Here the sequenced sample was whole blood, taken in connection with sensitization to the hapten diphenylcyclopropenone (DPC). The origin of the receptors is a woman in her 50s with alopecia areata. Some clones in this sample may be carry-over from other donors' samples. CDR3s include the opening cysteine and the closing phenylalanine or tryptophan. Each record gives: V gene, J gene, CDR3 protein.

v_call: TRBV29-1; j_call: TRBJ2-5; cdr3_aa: CSVEDIASGNFGETQYF
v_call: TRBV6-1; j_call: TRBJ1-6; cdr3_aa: CASVEGANNSPLHF
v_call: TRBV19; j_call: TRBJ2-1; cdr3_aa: CASSITDRVGGNEQFF
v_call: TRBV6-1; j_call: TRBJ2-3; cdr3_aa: CASSSGGVGTDTQYF
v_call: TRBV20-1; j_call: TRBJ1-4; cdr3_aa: CSARDRGRVGEKLFF
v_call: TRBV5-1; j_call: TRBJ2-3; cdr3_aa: CASSPPLAGATDTQYF
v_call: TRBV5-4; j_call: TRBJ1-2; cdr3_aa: CASTPDGHRGYGYTF
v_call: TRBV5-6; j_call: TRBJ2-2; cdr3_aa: CASSFRGGGPTGELFF
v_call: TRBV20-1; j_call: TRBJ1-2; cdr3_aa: CSARRGTGAHGYTF
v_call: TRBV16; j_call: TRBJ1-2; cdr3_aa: CASSQKPGQIYGYTF
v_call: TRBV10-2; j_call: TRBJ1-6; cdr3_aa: CASNPGQGNSPLHF
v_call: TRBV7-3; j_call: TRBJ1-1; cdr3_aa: CASSLSPGVVTEAFF
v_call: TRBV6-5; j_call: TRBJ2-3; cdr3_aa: CASSAASGSKLTDTQYF
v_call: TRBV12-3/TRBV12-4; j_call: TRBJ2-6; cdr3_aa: CASTPMGGAGANVLTF
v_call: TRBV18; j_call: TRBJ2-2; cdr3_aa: CASSPLRGTPDTGELFF
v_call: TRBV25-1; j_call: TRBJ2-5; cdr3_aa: CASSDRGLAAIETQYF
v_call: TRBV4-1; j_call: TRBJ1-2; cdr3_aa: CASSQRGYYGYTF
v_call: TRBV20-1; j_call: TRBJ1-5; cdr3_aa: CSARDPGEGSNQPQHF
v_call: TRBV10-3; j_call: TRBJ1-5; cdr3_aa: CAIKGQIDQPQHF
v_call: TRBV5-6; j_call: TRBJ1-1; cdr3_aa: CASSLGGAAEAFF
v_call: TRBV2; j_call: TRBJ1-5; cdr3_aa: CASSEAPNQPQHF
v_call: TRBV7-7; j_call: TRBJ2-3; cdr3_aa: CASSVSGGGGTDTQYF
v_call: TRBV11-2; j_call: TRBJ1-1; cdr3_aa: CASSLVRANTEAFF
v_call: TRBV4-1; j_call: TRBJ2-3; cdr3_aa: CASSQAAGSPTDTQYF
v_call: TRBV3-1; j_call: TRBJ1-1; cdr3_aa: CASSRRPDGEAFF
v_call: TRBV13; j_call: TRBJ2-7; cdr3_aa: CASSSRGASYEQYF
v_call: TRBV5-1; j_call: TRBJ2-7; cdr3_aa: CASSPAKGLAISYEQYF
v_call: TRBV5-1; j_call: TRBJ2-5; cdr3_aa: CASSPTGGSETQYF
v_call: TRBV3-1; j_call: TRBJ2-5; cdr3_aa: CASSQVMGQGETQYF
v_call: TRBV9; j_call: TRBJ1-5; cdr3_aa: CASSGQGAGQPQHF
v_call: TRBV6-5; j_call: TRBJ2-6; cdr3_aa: CASSRRGISGANVLTF
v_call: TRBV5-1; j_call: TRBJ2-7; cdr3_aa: CASSTERYEQYF
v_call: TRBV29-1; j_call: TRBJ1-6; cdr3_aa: CSVAHDTNGNSPLHF
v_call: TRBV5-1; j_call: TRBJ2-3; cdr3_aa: CASSLGRTADSTDTQYF
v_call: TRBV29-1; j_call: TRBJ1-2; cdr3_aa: CSVEDVHDGYTF
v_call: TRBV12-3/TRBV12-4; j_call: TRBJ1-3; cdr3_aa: CASSLSTDGNTIYF